This is a list of T cell receptor beta chains from one sample in a study of shared clonotypes between healthy human individuals. Assay: immunoSEQ multiplex PCR; the TCRdb copy retains only in-frame clones and omits some. The sample lists roughly 640,000 clones, more than 95% occurring once. The specimen sequenced was naive CD4+ T cells sorted from blood. These receptors were taken from a woman in her twenties or thirties in good health. CDR3s include the opening cysteine and the closing phenylalanine or tryptophan. Each record gives: CDR3 length, V gene, J gene, CDR3 protein.

length: 14
V: TRBV28
J: TRBJ1-1
CDR3: CASSLGGLNTEAFF

length: 13
V: TRBV18
J: TRBJ1-2
CDR3: CASSPTGEYGYTF

length: 14
V: TRBV27
J: TRBJ2-7
CDR3: CASSLSAGPYEQYF

length: 15
V: TRBV29-1
J: TRBJ2-1
CDR3: CSALRGQGVVNEQFF

length: 14
V: TRBV18
J: TRBJ1-4
CDR3: CASSPSPGDEKLFF

length: 14
V: TRBV2
J: TRBJ2-7
CDR3: CATRGRGLYYEQYF

length: 15
V: TRBV2
J: TRBJ2-1
CDR3: CASSLGTSGWYEQFF

length: 17
V: TRBV19
J: TRBJ1-2
CDR3: CASSSGTGISANYGYTF

length: 14
V: TRBV7-6
J: TRBJ2-7
CDR3: CASSLGLAGAEQYF

length: 15
V: TRBV11-2
J: TRBJ1-1
CDR3: CASSLNRGVGTEAFF

length: 15
V: TRBV19
J: TRBJ2-5
CDR3: CATRALGRNKETQYF

length: 15
V: TRBV6-5
J: TRBJ2-7
CDR3: CASSPDRGLFYEQYF

length: 14
V: TRBV6-6
J: TRBJ2-3
CDR3: CASRTHLGTDTQYF

length: 11
V: TRBV21-1
J: TRBJ2-5
CDR3: CASKGQETQYF

length: 17
V: TRBV19
J: TRBJ2-3
CDR3: CASIPRAGQGKRDTQYF

length: 16
V: TRBV18
J: TRBJ2-2
CDR3: CASSPGGRGVTGELFF

length: 12
V: TRBV28
J: TRBJ1-1
CDR3: CASGPIRSGAFF

length: 14
V: TRBV27
J: TRBJ1-2
CDR3: CASSLGRGLGGYTF

length: 14
V: TRBV9
J: TRBJ1-6
CDR3: CASSVTGSNSPLHF

length: 16
V: TRBV19
J: TRBJ2-3
CDR3: CASSIWGRGSTDTQYF

length: 13
V: TRBV5-1
J: TRBJ2-6
CDR3: CASSPFVANVLTF

length: 15
V: TRBV28
J: TRBJ1-1
CDR3: CASSLFPGIRGEAFF

length: 14
V: TRBV2
J: TRBJ2-2
CDR3: CASTWDTAPGELFF

length: 11
V: TRBV30
J: TRBJ1-1
CDR3: CAWSWNTEAFF

length: 13
V: TRBV28
J: TRBJ2-5
CDR3: CASGTGGSETQYF

length: 18
V: TRBV4-1
J: TRBJ2-4
CDR3: CASSRGLAGGLVKNIQYF

length: 19
V: TRBV5-1
J: TRBJ2-1
CDR3: CASSFPRAPEGFSYNEQFF

length: 15
V: TRBV6-1
J: TRBJ1-2
CDR3: CASSELGFQGEGYTF

length: 16
V: TRBV21-1
J: TRBJ2-2
CDR3: CARIPRTGRVTGELFF

length: 16
V: TRBV6-1
J: TRBJ2-3
CDR3: CASSERGLAGGDTQYF

length: 13
V: TRBV18
J: TRBJ1-5
CDR3: CASSPGENQPQHF

length: 12
V: TRBV29-1
J: TRBJ2-1
CDR3: CSVEDRRGEQFF

length: 15
V: TRBV2
J: TRBJ2-7
CDR3: CASSLQAGGENEQYF

length: 15
V: TRBV15
J: TRBJ1-3
CDR3: CATSTGSSSGNTIYF

length: 15
V: TRBV27
J: TRBJ2-1
CDR3: CASSFSARSYNEQFF

length: 14
V: TRBV15
J: TRBJ2-2
CDR3: CATSSQLSTGELFF

length: 11
V: TRBV7-6
J: TRBJ2-5
CDR3: CASRDRETQYF

length: 14
V: TRBV6-4
J: TRBJ2-2
CDR3: CASRGAGTSGELFF

length: 13
V: TRBV11-2
J: TRBJ2-1
CDR3: CASSLDFRNEQFF

length: 13
V: TRBV5-4
J: TRBJ2-7
CDR3: CASSVQGIHEQYF

length: 13
V: TRBV30
J: TRBJ2-7
CDR3: CAWSVQGLGEQYF

length: 15
V: TRBV6-5
J: TRBJ1-4
CDR3: CASSYQGQGVEKLFF

length: 15
V: TRBV19
J: TRBJ1-5
CDR3: CASSITGRDGQPQHF

length: 15
V: TRBV6-1
J: TRBJ2-6
CDR3: CASNAKSSGANVLTF

length: 15
V: TRBV5-1
J: TRBJ2-7
CDR3: CASSLAGDSGHEQYF

length: 15
V: TRBV6-6
J: TRBJ2-7
CDR3: CASSYSTSGAYEQYF

length: 15
V: TRBV18
J: TRBJ2-1
CDR3: CASSPEAGVANEQFF

length: 13
V: TRBV29-1
J: TRBJ1-4
CDR3: CSAVRSTNEKLFF

length: 15
V: TRBV6-5
J: TRBJ2-3
CDR3: CASSFSGPGSDTQYF

length: 18
V: TRBV19
J: TRBJ2-3
CDR3: CASSILGSSAVSTDTQYF

length: 18
V: TRBV5-1
J: TRBJ1-4
CDR3: CASSRNPLSGNANEKLFF

length: 15
V: TRBV19
J: TRBJ2-1
CDR3: CASSRLAGGSNEQFF

length: 14
V: TRBV4-1
J: TRBJ1-3
CDR3: CASSQVDAGNTIYF

length: 15
V: TRBV7-6
J: TRBJ2-3
CDR3: CASSLTSSSADTQYF

length: 15
V: TRBV5-1
J: TRBJ1-2
CDR3: CASREGQGASYGYTF

length: 14
V: TRBV29-1
J: TRBJ2-1
CDR3: CSVVSGNTVTGQFF

length: 18
V: TRBV10-3
J: TRBJ2-2
CDR3: CAISDWGSGPPNTGELFF

length: 11
V: TRBV2
J: TRBJ2-7
CDR3: CAKYRSYEQYF

length: 14
V: TRBV6-5
J: TRBJ2-1
CDR3: CASSPSGLNNEQFF

length: 13
V: TRBV5-1
J: TRBJ2-3
CDR3: CASSLQGTDTQYF